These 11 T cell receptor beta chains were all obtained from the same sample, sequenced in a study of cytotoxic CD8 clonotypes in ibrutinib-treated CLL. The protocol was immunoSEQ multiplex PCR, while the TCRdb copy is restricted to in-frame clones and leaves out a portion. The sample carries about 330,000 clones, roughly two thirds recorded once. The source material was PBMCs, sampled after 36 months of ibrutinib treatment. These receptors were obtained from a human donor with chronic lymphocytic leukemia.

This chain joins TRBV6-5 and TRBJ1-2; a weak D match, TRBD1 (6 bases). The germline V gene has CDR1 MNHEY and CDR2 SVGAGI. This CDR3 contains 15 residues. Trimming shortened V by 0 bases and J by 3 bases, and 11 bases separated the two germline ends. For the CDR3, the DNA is TGTGCCAGCAGTTACTCGCAGGGGCCATACTATGGCTACACCTTC. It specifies CASSYSQGPYYGYTF.

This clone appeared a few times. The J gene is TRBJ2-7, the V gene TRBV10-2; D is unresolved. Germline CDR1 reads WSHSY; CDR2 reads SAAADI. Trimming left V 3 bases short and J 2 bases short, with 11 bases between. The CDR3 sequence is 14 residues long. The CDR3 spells CASSEGYPTYEQYF. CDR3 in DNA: TGCGCCAGCAGTGAAGGGTACCCAACCTACGAGCAGTACTTC.

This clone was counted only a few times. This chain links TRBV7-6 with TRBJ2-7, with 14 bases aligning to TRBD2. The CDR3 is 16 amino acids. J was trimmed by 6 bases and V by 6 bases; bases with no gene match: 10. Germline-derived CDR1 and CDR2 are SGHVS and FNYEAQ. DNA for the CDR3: TGTGCCAGCAGTTCCACTCCGGGACTAGCGGGAGTCGAGCAGTACTTC. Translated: CASSSTPGLAGVEQYF.

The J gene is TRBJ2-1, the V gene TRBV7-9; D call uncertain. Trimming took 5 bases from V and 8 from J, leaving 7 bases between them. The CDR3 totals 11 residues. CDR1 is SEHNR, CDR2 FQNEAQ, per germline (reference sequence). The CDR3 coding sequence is TGTGCCAGCAGCGCCCATCATGAGCAGTTCTTC. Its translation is CASSAHHEQFF.

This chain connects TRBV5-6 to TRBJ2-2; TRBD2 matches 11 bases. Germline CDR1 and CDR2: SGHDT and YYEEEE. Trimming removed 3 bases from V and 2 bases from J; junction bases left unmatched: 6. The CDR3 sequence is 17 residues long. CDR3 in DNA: TGTGCCAGCAGCTCAACCACTAGCGGGAGTAACACCGGGGAGCTGTTTTTT. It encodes CASSSTTSGSNTGELFF.

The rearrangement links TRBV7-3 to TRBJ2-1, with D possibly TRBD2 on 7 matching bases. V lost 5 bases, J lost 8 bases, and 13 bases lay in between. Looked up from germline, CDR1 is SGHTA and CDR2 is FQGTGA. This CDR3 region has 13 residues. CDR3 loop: CASSPRGGDEQFF. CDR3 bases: TGTGCCAGCAGCCCAAGGGGGGGCGATGAGCAGTTCTTC.

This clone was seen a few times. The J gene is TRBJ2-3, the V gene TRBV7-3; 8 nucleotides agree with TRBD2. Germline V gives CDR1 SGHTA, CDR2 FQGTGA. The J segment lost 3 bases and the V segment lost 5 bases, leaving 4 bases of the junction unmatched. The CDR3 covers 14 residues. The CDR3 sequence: CASSPQRETDTQYF. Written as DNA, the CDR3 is TGTGCCAGCAGCCCCCAGCGGGAGACAGATACGCAGTATTTT.

DNA for the CDR3: TGTGCCAGCAGCTTGAGACAGAATAATTCACCCCTCCACTTT. It codes for CASSLRQNNSPLHF. The chain has TRBV5-4 and TRBJ1-6; possibly TRBD1 for D (5 bases). Germline V lookup: CDR1 SGHNT, CDR2 YYREEE (reference sequence). Trimming left V 1 base short and J 5 bases short, with 7 bases between. This CDR3 has 14 residues.

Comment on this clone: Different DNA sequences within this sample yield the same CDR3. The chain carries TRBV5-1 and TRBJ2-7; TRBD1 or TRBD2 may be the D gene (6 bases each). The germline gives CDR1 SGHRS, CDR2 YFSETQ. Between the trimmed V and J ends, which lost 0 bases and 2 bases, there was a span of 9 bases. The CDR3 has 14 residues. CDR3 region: CASSLVGGPYEQYF. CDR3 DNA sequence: TGCGCCAGCAGCTTGGTGGGGGGCCCCTACGAGCAGTACTTC.

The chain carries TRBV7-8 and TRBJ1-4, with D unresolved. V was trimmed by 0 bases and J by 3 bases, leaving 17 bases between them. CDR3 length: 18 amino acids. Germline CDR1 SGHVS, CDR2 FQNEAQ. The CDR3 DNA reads TGTGCCAGCAGCTTAGCGCCAACTACCCCGGTTGCTAATGAAAAACTGTTTTTT. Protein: CASSLAPTTPVANEKLFF.

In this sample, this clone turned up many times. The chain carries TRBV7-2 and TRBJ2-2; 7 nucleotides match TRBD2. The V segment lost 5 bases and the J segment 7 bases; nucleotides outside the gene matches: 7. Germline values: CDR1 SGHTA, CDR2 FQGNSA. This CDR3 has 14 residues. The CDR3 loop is CASSQPGLIGELFF. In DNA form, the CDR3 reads TGTGCCAGCAGCCAACCGGGACTAATCGGGGAGCTGTTTTTT.